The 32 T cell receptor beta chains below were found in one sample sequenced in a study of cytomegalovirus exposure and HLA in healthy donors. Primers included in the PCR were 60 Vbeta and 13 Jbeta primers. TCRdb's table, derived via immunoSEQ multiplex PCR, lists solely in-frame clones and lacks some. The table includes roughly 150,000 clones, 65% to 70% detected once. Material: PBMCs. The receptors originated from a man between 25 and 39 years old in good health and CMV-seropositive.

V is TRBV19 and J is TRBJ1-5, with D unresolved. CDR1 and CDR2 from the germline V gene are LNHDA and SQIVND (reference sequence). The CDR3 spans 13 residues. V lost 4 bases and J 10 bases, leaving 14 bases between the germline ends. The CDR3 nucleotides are TGTGCCAGTAGTACCCAGATAATCTCACCCCAGCATTTT. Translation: CASSTQIISPQHF.

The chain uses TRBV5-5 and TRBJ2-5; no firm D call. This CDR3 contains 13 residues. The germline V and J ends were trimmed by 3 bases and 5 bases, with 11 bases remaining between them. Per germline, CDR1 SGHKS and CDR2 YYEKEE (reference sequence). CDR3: CASSSGSAETQYF. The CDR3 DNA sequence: TGTGCCAGCAGCTCCGGTTCTGCGGAGACCCAGTACTTC.

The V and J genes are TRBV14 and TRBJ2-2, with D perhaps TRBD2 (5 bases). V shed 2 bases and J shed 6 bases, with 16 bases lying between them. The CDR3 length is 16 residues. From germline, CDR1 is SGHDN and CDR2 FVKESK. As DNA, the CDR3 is TGTGCCAGCAGCCAACCCCTAGCACTTGCACCCGGGGAGCTGTTTTTT. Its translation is CASSQPLALAPGELFF.

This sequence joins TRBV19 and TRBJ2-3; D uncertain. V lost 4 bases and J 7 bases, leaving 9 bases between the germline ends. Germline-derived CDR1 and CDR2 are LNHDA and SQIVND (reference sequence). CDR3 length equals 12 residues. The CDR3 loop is CASSTQQNTQYF. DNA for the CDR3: TGTGCCAGTAGTACCCAACAAAATACGCAGTATTTT.

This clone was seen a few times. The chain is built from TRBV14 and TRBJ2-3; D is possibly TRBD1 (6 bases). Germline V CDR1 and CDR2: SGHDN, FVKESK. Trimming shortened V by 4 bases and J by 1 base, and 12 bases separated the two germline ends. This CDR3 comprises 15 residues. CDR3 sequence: CASSLRGSRTDTQYF. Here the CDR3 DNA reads TGTGCCAGCAGCCTCAGGGGTTCCCGCACAGATACGCAGTATTTT. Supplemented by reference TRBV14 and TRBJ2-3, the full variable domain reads EAGVTQFPSHSVIEKGQTVTLRCDPISGHDNLYWYRRVMGKEIKFLLHFVKESKQDESGMPNNRFLAERTGGTYSTLKVQPAELEDSGVYFCASSLRGSRTDTQYFGPGTRLTVL.

CDR3 in amino acids: CASSYPGGAHEQYF. DNA of the CDR3: TGTGCCAGCAGCTATCCCGGGGGGGCCCACGAGCAGTACTTC. This chain joins TRBV5-6 and TRBJ2-5; 8 bases are a match to TRBD2. The last part of the DNA fits TRBJ2-7 better; the J call may be wrong. CDR3 length: 14 amino acids. The germline CDR1 and CDR2 sequences are SGHDT and YYEEEE.

The CDR3: CSVANTYTGELFF. Here the CDR3 DNA reads TGCAGCGTGGCCAACACGTACACCGGGGAGCTGTTTTTT. The chain is built from TRBV29-1 and TRBJ2-2; D gene ambiguous. The germline CDR1 and CDR2 sequences are SQVTM and ANQGSEA. V was clipped by 6 bases and J by 3 bases, with 11 bases between them. The CDR3 consists of 13 residues.

The CDR3 region is CAWGLTNIYNEQFF. DNA of the CDR3: TGTGCCTGGGGACTAACGAATATCTACAATGAGCAGTTCTTC. This chain links TRBV30 with TRBJ2-1, with D possibly being TRBD2 (6 bases). Trimming pared 5 bases from V and 3 bases from J, leaving 14 bases between. CDR3 length: 14 residues. Germline CDR1 and CDR2: GTSNPN and SVGIG (reference sequence).

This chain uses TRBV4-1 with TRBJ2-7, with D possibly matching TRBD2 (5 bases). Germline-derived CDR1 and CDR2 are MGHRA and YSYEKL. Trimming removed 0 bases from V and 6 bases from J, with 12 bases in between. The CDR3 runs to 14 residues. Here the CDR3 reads CASSQEAAEGEQYF. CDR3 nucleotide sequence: TGCGCCAGCAGCCAAGAGGCTGCCGAGGGCGAGCAGTACTTC.

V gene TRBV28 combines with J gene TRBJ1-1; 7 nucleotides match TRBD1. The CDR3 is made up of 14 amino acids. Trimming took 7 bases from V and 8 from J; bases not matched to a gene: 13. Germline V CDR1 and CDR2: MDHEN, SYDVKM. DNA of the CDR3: TGTGCCAGCATGTTTCCGGGACAGTCCTTGGAAGCTTTCTTT. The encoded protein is CASMFPGQSLEAFF.

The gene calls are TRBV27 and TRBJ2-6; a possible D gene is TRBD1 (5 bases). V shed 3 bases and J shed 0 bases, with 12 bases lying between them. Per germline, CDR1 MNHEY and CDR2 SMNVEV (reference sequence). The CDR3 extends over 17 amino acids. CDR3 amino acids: CASSFGARGSGANVLTF. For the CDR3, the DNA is TGTGCCAGCAGTTTTGGGGCAAGGGGCTCTGGGGCCAACGTCCTGACTTTC. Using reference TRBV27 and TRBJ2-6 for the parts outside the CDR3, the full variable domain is EAQVTQNPRYLITVTGKKLTVTCSQNMNHEYMSWYRQDPGLGLRQIYYSMNVEVTDKGDVPEGYKVSRKEKRNFPLILESPSPNQTSLYFCASSFGARGSGANVLTFGAGSRLTVL.

CDR3 amino acids: CASSYEGVRDSYEQYF. In DNA, the CDR3 is TGTGCCAGCAGTTACGAGGGGGTCCGCGACTCCTACGAGCAGTACTTC. V gene TRBV6-5 combines with J gene TRBJ2-7; possibly TRBD1 for D (6 bases). Germline V CDR1 and CDR2: MNHEY, SVGAGI. CDR3 length equals 16 residues. Between the trimmed V and J ends, which lost 2 bases and 0 bases, there was a span of 14 bases.

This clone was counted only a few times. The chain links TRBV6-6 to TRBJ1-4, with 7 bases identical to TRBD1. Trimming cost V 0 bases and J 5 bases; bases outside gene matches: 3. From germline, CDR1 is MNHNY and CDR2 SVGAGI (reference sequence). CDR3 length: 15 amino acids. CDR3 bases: TGTGCCAGCAGTTACTCGGGACAGCTGAATGAAAAACTGTTTTTT. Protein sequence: CASSYSGQLNEKLFF.

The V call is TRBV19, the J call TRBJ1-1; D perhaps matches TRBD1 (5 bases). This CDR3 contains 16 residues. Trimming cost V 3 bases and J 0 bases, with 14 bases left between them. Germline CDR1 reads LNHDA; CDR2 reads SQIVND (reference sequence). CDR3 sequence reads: CASSMSGAAMNTEAFF. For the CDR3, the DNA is TGTGCCAGTAGTATGTCTGGGGCGGCCATGAACACTGAAGCTTTCTTT.

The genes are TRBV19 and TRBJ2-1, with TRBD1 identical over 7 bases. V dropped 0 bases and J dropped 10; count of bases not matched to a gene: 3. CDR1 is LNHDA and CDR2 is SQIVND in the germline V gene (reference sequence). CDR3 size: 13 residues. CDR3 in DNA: TGTGCCAGTAGTATAGAGTGGGACAGAGAGCAGTTCTTC. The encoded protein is CASSIEWDREQFF.

Here the CDR3 DNA reads TGTGCCAGCAGCCAAGACCCAGGGGGCAAAGATGGCTACACCTTC. The encoded protein is CASSQDPGGKDGYTF. The rearrangement links TRBV4-2 to TRBJ1-2, with TRBD1 matching over 8 bases. Trimming at V came to 0 bases and at J to 6 bases, leaving 6 bases not matched to a gene. CDR1 and CDR2 from the germline V gene are LGHNA and YNFKEQ. The CDR3 has 15 amino acids.

The CDR3 DNA is TGCGCCAGCAGTTCGCCCCGGGACAGTCACTACGAGCAGTACTTC. It is translated as CASSSPRDSHYEQYF. The rearrangement joins TRBV4-1 to TRBJ2-7; 7 nucleotides agree with TRBD1. The CDR3 extends over 15 amino acids. After removal of 6 bases from V and 3 bases from J, the junction contained 11 bases not matched to a gene. Germline V gene data show CDR1 as MGHRA and CDR2 as YSYEKL.

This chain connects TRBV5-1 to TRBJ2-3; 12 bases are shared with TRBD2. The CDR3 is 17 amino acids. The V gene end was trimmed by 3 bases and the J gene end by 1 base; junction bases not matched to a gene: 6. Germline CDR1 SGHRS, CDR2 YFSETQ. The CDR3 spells CASSYSSGRAGTDTQYF. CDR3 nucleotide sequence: TGCGCCAGCAGCTACTCTAGCGGGAGGGCCGGCACAGATACGCAGTATTTT.

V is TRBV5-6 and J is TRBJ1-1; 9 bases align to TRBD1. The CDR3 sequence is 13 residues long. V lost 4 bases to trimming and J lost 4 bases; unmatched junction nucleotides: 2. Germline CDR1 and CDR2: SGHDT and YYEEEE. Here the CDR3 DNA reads TGTGCCAGCAGCGGGACAGGGCGCACTGAAGCTTTCTTT. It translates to CASSGTGRTEAFF.

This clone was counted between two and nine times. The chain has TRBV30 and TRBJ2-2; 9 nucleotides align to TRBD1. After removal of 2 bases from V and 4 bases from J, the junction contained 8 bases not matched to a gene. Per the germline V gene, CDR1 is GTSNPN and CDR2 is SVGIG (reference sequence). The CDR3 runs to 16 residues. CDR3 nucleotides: TGTGCCTGGAGTTCACGGACAGGGGCGTTCACCGGGGAGCTGTTTTTT. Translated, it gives CAWSSRTGAFTGELFF.

As DNA, the CDR3 is TGCGCCAGCAGCCAAGTGGCGGTAGCAACTTATACGCAGTATTTT. Translating gives CASSQVAVATYTQYF. The rearrangement joins TRBV4-1 to TRBJ2-3; D gene ambiguous. Germline V gives CDR1 MGHRA, CDR2 YSYEKL. The CDR3 is 15 amino acids. The V end lost 1 base, the J end lost 7 bases, and 15 bases lay between the germline ends.

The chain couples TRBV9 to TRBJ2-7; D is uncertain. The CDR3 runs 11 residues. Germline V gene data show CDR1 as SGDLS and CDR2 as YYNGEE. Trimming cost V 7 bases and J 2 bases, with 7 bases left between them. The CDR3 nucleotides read TGTGCCAGCGGTTTAGCCTACGAGCAGTACTTC. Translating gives CASGLAYEQYF.

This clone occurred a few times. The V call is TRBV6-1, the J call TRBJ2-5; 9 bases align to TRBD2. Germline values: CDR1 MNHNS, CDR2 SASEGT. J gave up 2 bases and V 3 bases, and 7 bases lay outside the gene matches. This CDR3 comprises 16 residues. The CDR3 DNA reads TGTGCCAGCAGTGATCGAGCGGGAGGCATACAAGAGACCCAGTACTTC. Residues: CASSDRAGGIQETQYF.

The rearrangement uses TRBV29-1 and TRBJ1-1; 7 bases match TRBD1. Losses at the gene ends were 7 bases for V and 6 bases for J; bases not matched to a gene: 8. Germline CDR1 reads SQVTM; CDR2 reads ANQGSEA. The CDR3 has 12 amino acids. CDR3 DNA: TGCAGCGAACGACAGGGACTCTCTGAAGCTTTCTTT. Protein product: CSERQGLSEAFF.

CDR3 DNA sequence: TGTGCCAGCAGCTCCCGAGGTGGGAACACTGAAGCTTTCTTT. Its protein product is CASSSRGGNTEAFF. J is TRBJ1-1 and V is TRBV11-3; D is undetermined. The CDR3 consists of 14 residues. V lost 4 bases and J lost 1, with 10 bases in between. The germline CDR1 and CDR2 sequences are SGHNT and YENEEA.

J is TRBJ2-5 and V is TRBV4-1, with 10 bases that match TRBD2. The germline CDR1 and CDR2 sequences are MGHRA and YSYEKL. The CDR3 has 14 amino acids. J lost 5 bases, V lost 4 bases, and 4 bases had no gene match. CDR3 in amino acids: CASSPSGSGETQYF. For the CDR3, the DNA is TGCGCCAGCAGCCCTAGCGGGAGCGGCGAGACCCAGTACTTC.

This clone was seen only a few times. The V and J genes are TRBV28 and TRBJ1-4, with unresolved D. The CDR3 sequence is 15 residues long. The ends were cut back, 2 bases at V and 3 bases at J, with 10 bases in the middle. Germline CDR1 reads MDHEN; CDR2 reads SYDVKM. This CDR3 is CASSLGSGSNEKLFF. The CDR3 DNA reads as TGTGCCAGCAGTTTAGGGTCGGGTTCTAATGAAAAACTGTTTTTT.

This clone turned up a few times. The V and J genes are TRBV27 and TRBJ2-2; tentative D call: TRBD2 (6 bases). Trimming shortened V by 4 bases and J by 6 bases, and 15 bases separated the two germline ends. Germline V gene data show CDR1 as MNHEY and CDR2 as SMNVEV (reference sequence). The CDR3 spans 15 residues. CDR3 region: CASSWGVGTAGELFF. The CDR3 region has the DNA TGTGCCAGCAGTTGGGGGGTAGGGACGGCCGGGGAGCTGTTTTTT.

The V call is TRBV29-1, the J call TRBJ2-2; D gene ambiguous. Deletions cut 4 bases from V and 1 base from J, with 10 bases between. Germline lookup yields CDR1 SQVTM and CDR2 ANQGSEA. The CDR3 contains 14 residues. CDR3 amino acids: CSVALLLNTGELFF. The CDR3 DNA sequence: TGCAGCGTTGCACTACTCCTGAACACCGGGGAGCTGTTTTTT.

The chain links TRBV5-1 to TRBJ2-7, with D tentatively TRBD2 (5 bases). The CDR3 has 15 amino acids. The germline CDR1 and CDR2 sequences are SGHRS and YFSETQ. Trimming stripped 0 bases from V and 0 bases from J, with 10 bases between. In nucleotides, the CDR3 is TGCGCCAGCAGCTTGGCCCGACTAAGCTCCTACGAGCAGTACTTC. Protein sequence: CASSLARLSSYEQYF.

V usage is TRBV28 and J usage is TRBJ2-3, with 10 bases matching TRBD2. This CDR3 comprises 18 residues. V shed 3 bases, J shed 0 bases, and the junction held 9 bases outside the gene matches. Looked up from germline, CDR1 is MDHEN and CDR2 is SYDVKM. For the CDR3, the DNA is TGTGCCAGCAGTTTGTGGGCTAGCGGGAGCGGGAGCACAGATACGCAGTATTTT. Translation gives CASSLWASGSGSTDTQYF.

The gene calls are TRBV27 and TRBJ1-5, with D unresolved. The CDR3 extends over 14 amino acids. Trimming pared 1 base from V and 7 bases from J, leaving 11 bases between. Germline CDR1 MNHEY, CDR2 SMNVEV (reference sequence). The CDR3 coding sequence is TGTGCCAGCAGTTTATTCCCGCGGAAACAGCCCCAGCATTTT. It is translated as CASSLFPRKQPQHF.